This T cell receptor beta chain stems from a study of OX40 agonist ivuxolimab in advanced cancers. Study-wide context: The costimulatory receptor OX40 (CD134) was targeted by ivuxolimab, a fully human IgG2 agonistic monoclonal antibody. Among the roughly 52 dose-escalation patients, roughly 20 had hepatocellular carcinoma, about 15 melanoma, 9 renal cell carcinoma and 9 head and neck cancer. Peripheral TCRbeta sequencing aimed to test whether ivuxolimab altered TCR sequence diversity and caused clonal T-cell expansion. Partial responses occurred in three dose-escalation patients: two with cutaneous melanoma and one with hepatocellular carcinoma. In the dose-escalation cohort, 70% to 90% of patients were male, and the mean age was roughly 60 years with a range of about 20 to 90. Prior anti-PD-1, anti-PD-L1 or anti-CTLA-4 therapy was permitted, and checkpoint inhibitors had been received by roughly 40% of dose-escalation patients. Intravenous ivuxolimab was administered to patients every 2 weeks at six dose levels: 0.01, 0.1, 0.3, 1.5, 3 and 10 mg/kg. The paper covers the monotherapy dose-escalation part of the phase I ivuxolimab trial, which included N of about 50 patients. What the research found in general, with its limitations: Antigen specificity was not determined for the clonally expanded peripheral T cells. Clonal expansion of both CD4+ and CD8+ blood T cells was observed from baseline to week 6 at doses 0.1 to 3.0 mg/kg. Partial responders in the 0.1-3.0 mg/kg groups had among the lowest normalized peripheral clonal expansion, especially among CD8+ T cells. Low levels of normalized T-cell clonal expansion were also seen in some patients who did not respond. After ivuxolimab, expanded clones were on average more numerous among CD8+ T cells than among CD4+ T cells.

Concerning this clone itself: Its specific antigen is unknown. Base-call qualities are not available, and no considerably larger clone is one nucleotide away.

The CDR3 sequence holds 12 residues, the cysteine and phenylalanine included. The kept DNA is CDR3 alone, 36 bases in frame from the first base. V gives up 5 bases and J gives up 4 bases, and the segment between their germline ends measures 6 bases. CDR1 and CDR2 are read off the germline V gene as MDHEN and SYDVKM. Patients with a history of autoimmune disease or receiving systemic immunosuppression were excluded from the trial. Peripheral blood for TCR sequencing was collected from all dose cohorts at baseline, on cycle 4 day 1, and on cycle 7 day 1. Samples were obtained from an open-label, multicenter, first-in-human phase I dose-escalation trial of ivuxolimab. The trial enrolled adults with locally advanced or metastatic head and neck squamous cell, hepatocellular, melanoma or renal cell carcinoma. Before TCR sequencing, CD4+ T cells and CD8+ T cells were sorted from peripheral blood as separate populations.

Genomic DNA was isolated from the sorted cells so that the TCRbeta CDR3 region could be sequenced. TCRbeta CDR3 regions were sequenced using the immunoSEQ Assay. TCRdb retrieved this table from immuneACCESS and kept in-frame rearrangements only. Not all clones are present; in checked studies, unresolved V genes account for under half, and no reason is known for the remainder. The sample table lists fewer than 130,000 clones, approximately 89% of them with a count of one. Clones ranked in the top ten supply around 0.26% of the sample. Sequenced here: CD4+ or CD8+ T cells sorted from blood, sampled in a trial of the OX40 agonist ivuxolimab. The origin of this receptor is an adult with an advanced solid tumor such as melanoma, head and neck, liver or kidney cancer. The chain employs TRBV28 and TRBJ1-5; too little of a D gene remains to name it. CDR3 sequence: CASSTLNQPQHF. The DNA reads TGTGCCAGCAGTACCCTTAATCAGCCCCAGCATTTT.